This T cell receptor beta chain was found in a study of T cells after yellow fever vaccination. Study as a whole: It was SMART-Seq v4 Ultra Low Input that prepared the fractions with low cell numbers.

TCR cDNA was made by 5'RACE template switching, adding a universal primer site and UMIs. MiXCR, applied by TCRdb to the 5' RACE reads, yields one record per CDR3 protein. Here the sample spans 400,000 to 450,000 distinct CDR3 sequences, approximately 19% being singletons. Overall study findings and caveats: A small share of clonotypes appeared in both CD4 and CD8 compartments.

Note on this clonotype: Antigen unknown.

The sequence derives from a man between 18 and 35 years old who received the YFV17D yellow fever vaccine. The input for sequencing was PBMCs, taken before the yellow fever booster vaccination.

CDR3 bases: TGTGCCAGCAGTATAACGTCGGGACAGAAAAACATTCAGTACTTC. It codes for CASSITSGQKNIQYF. The chain has TRBV6-1 and TRBJ2-4; TRBD1 aligns across 7 bases. This CDR3 contains 15 residues. Unmatched junction bases numbered 8, after V lost 5 bases and J lost 4 bases. The V gene's germline CDR1 is MNHNS and CDR2 SASEGT.